These T cell receptor beta chains were read from a single sample in a study of T cell responses to AZD1222 COVID-19 vaccine. The repertoire was sequenced with immunoSEQ multiplex PCR; TCRdb's copy has only in-frame clones and lacks some. Of 95,000 to 150,000 clones listed, 75% to 90% are singletons. The sequencing used peripheral blood, collected on day 0 of AZD1222 vaccination. Source of these receptors: an adult in good health. The CDR3 runs from the conserved cysteine through the conserved F or W. The D gene is left open where the match is weak. Only part of the rows carry a size: once, few, many, or a class if the clone is expanded.

abundance,j_gene,v_gene,d_gene,CDR3nt,CDR3aa
.,TRBJ2-2,TRBV9,.,TGTGCCAGCAGCCCCCGGGTAGCGGAGTATACCGGGGAGCTGTTTTTT,CASSPRVAEYTGELFF
.,TRBJ1-2,TRBV29-1,TRBD1,TGCAGCGCCCCTTTTCGGACAGGCCCTGACTATGGCTACACCTTC,CSAPFRTGPDYGYTF
.,TRBJ2-3,TRBV9,TRBD2,TGTGCCAGCAGCGTACTAGCGGGAGGGCCGGAGGATACGCAGTATTTT,CASSVLAGGPEDTQYF
.,TRBJ1-5,TRBV25-1,.,TGTGCCAGCAGTGATCGCACGGCGAATCAGCCCCAGCATTTT,CASSDRTANQPQHF
once,TRBJ1-1,TRBV30,.,TGTGCCTGGAGGGGCAGGGGAGGTAGTGGGAACACTGAAGCTTTCTTT,CAWRGRGGSGNTEAFF
.,TRBJ2-1,TRBV3-1/TRBV3-2,.,TGTGCCAGCAGCACTCTCGATGGGGATGAGCAGTTCTTC,CASSTLDGDEQFF
.,TRBJ1-1,TRBV30,.,TGTGCCTGGAGTGCTAGGGCTCAAGCTTTCTTT,CAWSARAQAFF
.,TRBJ2-4,TRBV7-9,TRBD1,TGTGCCAGCAGCTCCCCCCGTGAACCGGGACAGGGTAGGAACATTCAGTACTTC,CASSSPREPGQGRNIQYF
.,TRBJ1-6,TRBV6-6,.,TGTGCCAGCAGTTACTCGAGCCCGCCAGGGTCACCCCTCCACTTT,CASSYSSPPGSPLHF
.,TRBJ1-2,TRBV9,.,TGTGCCAGCAGCGTAGAGGGCTCACGCCCTAACTATGGCTACACCTTC,CASSVEGSRPNYGYTF
.,TRBJ1-5,TRBV25-1,.,TGTGCCAGCGGTCGCTGGGGCAATCAGCCCCAGCATTTT,CASGRWGNQPQHF
.,TRBJ2-7,TRBV30,.,TGTGCCTGGGGGGGGTTCTACCGGGACGGCTACGAGCAGTACTTC,CAWGGFYRDGYEQYF
.,TRBJ2-2,TRBV27,.,TGTGCCAGCGCGAGGGGCCTTCCCTGGGGCGGGGAGCTGTTTTTT,CASARGLPWGGELFF
.,TRBJ2-5,TRBV18,.,TGTGCCAGCTCACCAGGGTACCAAGAGACCCAGTACTTC,CASSPGYQETQYF
.,TRBJ2-1,TRBV5-6,.,TGTGCCAGCAGCATTTTGGGGGACCCCTACAATGAGCAGTTCTTC,CASSILGDPYNEQFF
.,TRBJ2-2,TRBV2,.,TGTGCCAGCAGTGAGGGATACTCCGGGGAGCTGTTTTTT,CASSEGYSGELFF
.,TRBJ2-7,TRBV19,TRBD1,TGTGCCAGTAGCCCCGGGACAGGGTACGAGCAGTACTTC,CASSPGTGYEQYF
.,TRBJ2-3,TRBV19,TRBD2,TGTGCCAGTAGCTCGAGCGGGAGGTTCACAGATACGCAGTATTTT,CASSSSGRFTDTQYF
.,TRBJ1-4,TRBV19,.,TGTGCCAGTAGTATCCGGACCGTCCCAGAAAAACTGTTTTTT,CASSIRTVPEKLFF
.,TRBJ2-7,TRBV5-1,TRBD2,TGCGCCAGCAGCTTCGGGGGGGGCTTACCCTCGAGCTCCTACGAGCAGTACTTC,CASSFGGGLPSSSYEQYF
.,TRBJ1-2,TRBV24-1,.,TGTGCCACCAGTGACCCTGACAGCTATGGCTACACCTTC,CATSDPDSYGYTF
.,TRBJ2-3,TRBV29-1,TRBD1,TGCAGCGTTGGGGACAGGGCTAGCACAGATACGCAGTATTTT,CSVGDRASTDTQYF
.,TRBJ1-2,TRBV19,.,TGTGCCAGTACCGCGATCAGAGACGACTATGGCTACACCTTC,CASTAIRDDYGYTF
.,TRBJ2-2,TRBV5-4,TRBD1,TGTGCCAGCAGCGGGGGGACAGGGAATACCGGGGAGCTGTTTTTT,CASSGGTGNTGELFF
.,TRBJ1-1,TRBV2,.,TGTGCCAGCAGGGGCGGGGGCGCAGATCAAGCTTTCTTT,CASRGGGADQAFF
.,TRBJ2-3,TRBV5-4,.,TGTGCCAGCAGCTTCCCCCAGAGTGGGGGGTTCGCAGATACGCAGTATTTT,CASSFPQSGGFADTQYF
.,TRBJ1-3,TRBV5-4,TRBD1,TGTGCCAGCAGCGCGGGGGGCGGGGGACAGGGTGCCCTCGATCGAAACACCATATATTTT,CASSAGGGGQGALDRNTIYF
.,TRBJ1-1,TRBV7-8,.,TGTGCCAGCAGCTTAAAGGGAGGTGGTGAAGCTTTCTTT,CASSLKGGGEAFF
.,TRBJ2-3,TRBV19,.,TGTGCCAGTAGATCCCCCCGCAACGGGCAGGGCACGCAGTATTTT,CASRSPRNGQGTQYF
few,TRBJ2-3,TRBV5-4,TRBD1,TGTGCCAGCAGCAGGGTCCCACTAAGGGGGCCCACAGATACGCAGTATTTT,CASSRVPLRGPTDTQYF
.,TRBJ1-1,TRBV20-1,.,TGCAGTGCTAGTGCCAGCTATTACACTGAAGCTTTCTTT,CSASASYYTEAFF
.,TRBJ1-4,TRBV5-4,.,TGTGCCAGCAGCAGCAAGTGGGGAACTAATGAAAAACTGTTTTTT,CASSSKWGTNEKLFF
.,TRBJ2-5,TRBV3-1/TRBV3-2,.,TGTGCCAGCAGCCAAGACCGGAGCGCCTTCCAAGAGACCCAGTACTTC,CASSQDRSAFQETQYF
.,TRBJ1-1,TRBV5-1,.,TGCGCCAGCAGCTTGGACGGGGACTTGGGGAACACTGAAGCTTTCTTT,CASSLDGDLGNTEAFF
once,TRBJ2-2,TRBV6-6,TRBD2,TGTGCCAGCAGTCCCATTGGTGATAGCGGGACCAACACCGGGGAGCTGTTTTTT,CASSPIGDSGTNTGELFF
.,TRBJ2-5,TRBV19,.,TGTGCCAGTAGTATGAGCCGTTTAACCGGGAGCCAGGCCCAGTACTTC,CASSMSRLTGSQAQYF
.,TRBJ1-5,TRBV18,.,TGTGCCAGCTCCAACGCACCCCGGGGAGCCAATCAGCCCCAGCATTTT,CASSNAPRGANQPQHF
.,TRBJ1-2,TRBV5-6,.,TGTGCCAGCAGCCCCATTCTCGGGAACTATGGCTACACCTTC,CASSPILGNYGYTF
few,TRBJ1-1,TRBV7-9,.,TGTGCCAGCAGCCCACCGGGGGGCTTCCCCACTGAAGCTTTCTTT,CASSPPGGFPTEAFF
.,TRBJ2-2,TRBV3-1/TRBV3-2,TRBD2,TGTGCCAGCAGCCAATCCGAGGGACTAGCGGGTCCCCTTTTT,CASSQSEGLAGPLF
.,TRBJ2-1,TRBV11-3,.,TGTGCCAGCAGCCGGGTGCCGGGGGCCTCCTACAATGAGCAGTTCTTC,CASSRVPGASYNEQFF
once,TRBJ2-2,TRBV9,.,TGTGCCAGCAGCGTATCTTCGACGGGCCTCTCCGGGGAGCTGTTTTTT,CASSVSSTGLSGELFF
once,TRBJ1-4,TRBV28,.,TGTGCCAGCAGTTCCCTATGGGCCACTAATGAAAAACTGTTTTTT,CASSSLWATNEKLFF
.,TRBJ1-2,TRBV4-3,.,TGCGCCAGCAGCCAAGATAGGGGGACCTCCCCCGGCGATGGCTACACCTTC,CASSQDRGTSPGDGYTF
.,TRBJ2-7,TRBV5-3,.,TGTGCCAGAAGCTCTCCGGGACGGGCCCCCTACGAGCAGTACTTC,CARSSPGRAPYEQYF
.,TRBJ1-5,TRBV30,.,TGTGCCTGGGGGCATAGCAATCAGCCCCAGCATTTT,CAWGHSNQPQHF